What follows are 19 T cell receptor beta chains derived from one specimen sequenced in a study of beta chain features in type 1 diabetes. Study-level findings and limits: In every one of the four CD4+ subsets, TCRB CDR3s were moderately but significantly shorter in Type 1 diabetes patients.

The entirety of the isolated RNA underwent reverse transcription, so expressed TCRB transcripts were sequenced. Here immunoSEQ multiplex PCR was the method, and the copy in TCRdb shows in-frame clones only, minus some. The table includes almost 350,000 clones, roughly 9% detected once. These TCRs are of unknown antigen specificity. Material: central memory CD4+ T cells from blood. The origin of the receptors is a man aged 30 to 39 with type 1 diabetes.

The chain links TRBV11-2 to TRBJ2-5; D not certain. The ends were cut back, 5 bases at V and 5 bases at J, with 6 bases in the middle. CDR1 and CDR2 (germline): SGHAT, FQNNGV. This CDR3 contains 11 residues. The CDR3 sequence is CASSHGETQYF. Written as DNA, the CDR3 is TGTGCCAGCAGCCATGGGGAGACCCAGTACTTC.

This clone was counted between two and nine times. The rearrangement joins TRBV12-5 to TRBJ2-3, with TRBD2 as a possible D gene (6 bases). Between the trimmed V and J ends, which lost 4 bases and 7 bases, there was a span of 12 bases. Per the germline V gene, CDR1 is LGHNT and CDR2 is FRNRAP. The CDR3 runs 13 residues. The CDR3 nucleotides are TGTGCTAGTGGTTCGGGGGACCGAAATACGCAGTATTTT. Its protein product is CASGSGDRNTQYF.

The chain couples TRBV7-8 to TRBJ2-7; D uncertain. V gave up 4 bases and J gave up 2 bases, with 9 bases separating them. The CDR3 contains 13 residues. Germline V gene lookup returns CDR1 SGHVS and CDR2 FQNEAQ. Here the CDR3 reads CASSSALTYEQYF. CDR3 sequence (DNA): TGTGCCAGCAGCTCCGCCTTGACCTACGAGCAGTACTTC.

The CDR3: CSVWDSVPEAFF. Written as DNA, the CDR3 is TGCAGCGTTTGGGACAGCGTCCCTGAAGCTTTCTTT. The chain uses TRBV29-1 and TRBJ1-1; 7 nucleotides match TRBD1. From germline, CDR1 is SQVTM and CDR2 ANQGSEA. This CDR3 has 12 residues. V lost 5 bases to trimming and J lost 6 bases; unmatched junction nucleotides: 6.

Only a few counts were recorded for this clone. The CDR3 nucleotides are TGTGCCAGCAGCTCCAGACAGAGCGAGCAGTACTTC. Translating it yields CASSSRQSEQYF. The chain employs TRBV7-9 and TRBJ2-7, with a weak D call TRBD1 (5 bases). The CDR3 runs to 12 residues. In germline, CDR1 is SEHNR, CDR2 FQNEAQ (reference sequence). V gave up 4 bases and J gave up 6 bases, with 10 bases separating them. The entire variable domain, with the rest obtained from reference TRBV7-9 and TRBJ2-7, is as follows: DTGVSQNPRHKITKRGQNVTFRCDPISEHNRLYWYRQTLGQGPEFLTYFQNEAQLEKSRLLSDRFSAERPKGSFSTLEIQRTEQGDSAMYLCASSSRQSEQYFGPGTRLTVT.

The sample holds a few counts of this clone. V usage is TRBV9 and J usage is TRBJ2-5, with 8 positions matching TRBD2. Per germline, CDR1 SGDLS and CDR2 YYNGEE. CDR3 length: 16 residues. V was pared by 0 bases and J by 0 bases, with 4 bases of the junction left unmatched. The CDR3, as DNA: TGTGCCAGCAGCGTAGTAGGAGCGGGGGACCAAGAGACCCAGTACTTC. Protein: CASSVVGAGDQETQYF.

The chain links TRBV5-1 to TRBJ2-3, with D hard to call. This CDR3 region has 16 residues. The V gene lost 0 bases and the J gene lost 0 bases, with 11 bases spanning the gap. Germline loops: CDR1 SGHRS, CDR2 YFSETQ. DNA for the CDR3: TGCGCCAGCAGCTTGGGGACGTATTCTAGCACAGATACGCAGTATTTT. Translating gives CASSLGTYSSTDTQYF.

The chain recombines TRBV5-1 with TRBJ2-5, with a weak D call TRBD1 (6 bases). Per germline, CDR1 SGHRS and CDR2 YFSETQ. The CDR3 is 15 amino acids. Trimming removed 0 bases from V and 4 bases from J, with 13 bases in between. The CDR3 spells CASSLAPGAVETQYF. Written as DNA, the CDR3 is TGCGCCAGCAGCTTGGCGCCAGGGGCCGTAGAGACCCAGTACTTC.

The table lists this clone with a few counts. The chain uses TRBV19 and TRBJ2-2, with D possibly called TRBD1 or TRBD2 (5 bases each). Germline V CDR1 and CDR2: LNHDA, SQIVND (reference sequence). This CDR3 region has 15 residues. The germline V and J ends were trimmed by 9 bases and 8 bases, with 22 bases remaining between them. The CDR3 loop is CASRSLTGATGELFF. CDR3 nucleotide sequence: TGTGCCAGCCGGAGCCTGACCGGGGCAACGGGGGAGCTGTTTTTT.

This clone was seen only a few times. This rearrangement joins TRBV13 to TRBJ1-3; weak D call: TRBD1 (5 bases). Germline assignment: CDR1 PRHDT and CDR2 FYEKMQ (reference sequence). Trimming stripped 2 bases from V and 0 bases from J, with 8 bases between. This CDR3 is 15 amino acids long. This chain's CDR3 is CASSLRQTSGNTIYF. The CDR3 DNA reads as TGTGCCAGCAGCTTAAGACAGACCTCTGGAAACACCATATATTTT. Looking up the rest from reference TRBV13 and TRBJ1-3 gives the full variable domain: AAGVIQSPRHLIKEKRETATLKCYPIPRHDTVYWYQQGPGQDPQFLISFYEKMQSDKGSIPDRFSAQQFSDYHSELNMSSLELGDSALYFCASSLRQTSGNTIYFGEGSWLTVV.

This clone was detected ten times or more. V usage is TRBV2 and J usage is TRBJ1-2; D is unresolved. Trimming removed 4 bases at V and 3 bases at J, with 9 bases between. The CDR3 contains 13 residues. Germline V gives CDR1 SNHLY, CDR2 FYNNEI. The CDR3: CASSVGQYYGYTF. The CDR3 DNA reads as TGTGCCAGCAGTGTAGGGCAGTACTATGGCTACACCTTC.

This clone has just a few counts. The chain carries TRBV6-5 and TRBJ2-7; TRBD1 matches at 10 bases. The CDR3 spans 16 residues. V shed 2 bases, J shed 3 bases, and the junction held 7 bases outside the gene matches. The germline CDR1 and CDR2 sequences are MNHEY and SVGAGI. CDR3 protein: CASSYKRDRGLYEQYF. The DNA of the CDR3 is TGTGCCAGCAGTTACAAAAGAGACAGGGGGCTCTACGAGCAGTACTTC.

This clone was picked up a small number of times. The chain recombines TRBV11-2 with TRBJ2-6; no reliable D call. The V and J ends lost 7 bases and 0 bases respectively, with 10 bases between them. CDR3 length: 15 residues. Germline V gene lookup returns CDR1 SGHAT and CDR2 FQNNGV. DNA of the CDR3: TGTGCCAGCATCCAGGACGGCTCTGGGGCCAACGTCCTGACTTTC. It specifies CASIQDGSGANVLTF. The entire variable domain, with the rest obtained from reference TRBV11-2 and TRBJ2-6, is as follows: EAGVAQSPRYKIIEKRQSVAFWCNPISGHATLYWYQQILGQGPKLLIQFQNNGVVDDSQLPKDRFSAERLKGVDSTLKIQPAKLEDSAVYLCASIQDGSGANVLTFGAGSRLTVL.

The genes are TRBV10-3 and TRBJ1-1, with D possibly being TRBD1 (5 bases). The germline V gene encodes CDR1 ENHRY and CDR2 SYGVKD. CDR3 size: 13 residues. The germline V and J ends were trimmed by 10 bases and 7 bases, with 19 bases remaining between them. The CDR3 DNA reads TGTGCCAGCTTCGTATTGACAGACTTTGAAGCTTTCTTT. Its protein product is CASFVLTDFEAFF.

The V call is TRBV9, the J call TRBJ2-4; perhaps TRBD1 as D (5 bases). The length of the CDR3 is 14 residues. Trimming cost V 4 bases and J 6 bases, with 14 bases left between them. Germline CDR1 reads SGDLS; CDR2 reads YYNGEE. The CDR3 loop is CASSPRWQGNIQYF. The CDR3 nucleotides are TGTGCCAGCAGCCCCCGCTGGCAGGGAAACATTCAGTACTTC. The whole variable domain, filled in from reference TRBV9 and TRBJ2-4, reads DSGVTQTPKHLITATGQRVTLRCSPRSGDLSVYWYQQSLDQGLQFLIQYYNGEERAKGNILERFSAQQFPDLHSELNLSSLELGDSALYFCASSPRWQGNIQYFGAGTRLSVL.

This clone was seen more than once but under ten times. This is likely an artifact of a read error, given a far larger clone one base away. This chain's CDR3 is CASSSAYEQYF. CDR3 DNA: TGTGCCAGCAGCTCGGCCTACGAGCAGTACTTC. J is TRBJ2-7 and V is TRBV7-9, with D unresolved. Looked up from germline, CDR1 is SEHNR and CDR2 is FQNEAQ (reference sequence). The CDR3 contains 11 residues. V shed 4 bases and J shed 2 bases, with 3 bases lying between them.

Concerning this clone: The same CDR3 can be traced to other DNA sequences in this sample. The rearrangement uses TRBV7-2 and TRBJ2-1; 10 nucleotides line up with TRBD2. The CDR3 length is 16 residues. With V trimmed by 0 bases and J by 4 bases, 3 bases remained unmatched. The germline gives CDR1 SGHTA, CDR2 FQGNSA. CDR3: CASSLALAGVYNEQFF. CDR3 coding DNA: TGTGCCAGCAGCTTAGCGCTAGCGGGGGTATACAATGAGCAGTTCTTC.

The V gene is TRBV10-2, the J gene TRBJ2-5; D possibly corresponds to TRBD1 (5 bases). There are 13 residues in the CDR3. The germline V gene has CDR1 WSHSY and CDR2 SAAADI. V dropped 6 bases and J dropped 4 bases, with 12 bases sitting between them. This chain's CDR3 is CASSIRVLETQYF. CDR3 DNA: TGCGCCAGCAGCATCAGGGTTCTAGAGACCCAGTACTTC.

J is TRBJ2-4 and V is TRBV29-1, with a possible D match to TRBD1 (6 bases). Germline V gene sequence: CDR1 SQVTM, CDR2 ANQGSEA. V shed 7 bases and J shed 2 bases, with 12 bases lying between them. The CDR3 sequence is 13 residues long. DNA of the CDR3: TGCAGCGCCGAACAGGGTTCCAAAAACATTCAGTACTTC. Protein product: CSAEQGSKNIQYF. Filled out from reference TRBV29-1 and TRBJ2-4, the complete variable domain reads SAVISQKPSRDICQRGTSLTIQCQVDSQVTMMFWYRQQPGQSLTLIATANQGSEATYESGFVIDKFPISRPNLTFSTLTVSNMSPEDSSIYLCSAEQGSKNIQYFGAGTRLSVL.